Listed below are T cell receptor beta chains from one sample, sequenced in a study of blood T cell repertoires in COVID-19. The table came from immunoSEQ multiplex PCR; TCRdb's copy has only in-frame clones and leaves some out. The sample contains about 74,000 clones, about nine tenths of which appear only once. Sequencing used peripheral blood. The receptors come from a woman aged 45-65 years in a cohort sampled during active COVID-19. Both conserved end residues are part of each CDR3. Each record gives: V gene, D gene, clone size, J gene, CDR3 protein, CDR3 DNA. The D gene is left open where the match is weak. Not every row has a clone size; where given, it reads once, few, many or a size class.

>TRBV28|NA|NA|TRBJ1-1
CASSPSKTGNTEAFF
TGTGCCAGCAGTCCCTCCAAGACAGGGAACACTGAAGCTTTCTTT
>TRBV7-9|TRBD1|NA|TRBJ1-4
CASSRRQGAGEKLFF
TGTGCCAGCAGCCGCCGACAGGGGGCCGGTGAAAAACTGTTTTTT
>TRBV28|TRBD2|NA|TRBJ2-7
CASTSVRAGTSGSKQYF
TGTGCCAGCACCTCCGTTAGAGCCGGGACTAGCGGTTCGAAGCAGTACTTC
>TRBV7-3|TRBD1|once|TRBJ2-1
CASSTYDRANEQFF
TGTGCCAGCAGCACTTACGACAGGGCGAATGAGCAGTTCTTC
>TRBV10-1|NA|NA|TRBJ2-2
CASSRGDSVGELFF
TGCGCCAGCAGTCGGGGTGATTCGGTCGGGGAGCTGTTTTTT
>TRBV18|NA|NA|TRBJ2-1
CASSPLAGENEQFF
TGTGCCAGCTCACCCCTAGCCGGAGAAAATGAGCAGTTCTTC
>TRBV7-9|NA|NA|TRBJ2-2
CASSFEGGITGELFF
TGTGCCAGCAGCTTCGAGGGTGGTATCACCGGGGAGCTGTTTTTT
>TRBV9|TRBD2|NA|TRBJ2-1
CASSAPGLVSAPQFF
TGTGCCAGCAGCGCGCCGGGACTAGTCTCTGCGCCGCAGTTCTTC
>TRBV11-2|NA|NA|TRBJ2-2
CASSPDRTGELFF
TGTGCCAGCAGTCCCGACAGGACCGGGGAGCTGTTTTTT
>TRBV11-1|TRBD2|NA|TRBJ2-1
CASSLTRAGGPSDQFF
TGTGCCAGCAGCTTGACACGAGCGGGAGGCCCCTCAGACCAGTTCTTC
>TRBV6-4|NA|NA|TRBJ2-2
CASSVRQDTGELFF
TGTGCCAGCAGTGTAAGACAGGACACCGGGGAGCTGTTTTTT
>TRBV28|NA|NA|TRBJ1-5
CASSFGTPYSNQPQHF
TGTGCCAGCAGTTTCGGGACACCTTATAGCAATCAGCCCCAGCATTTT
>TRBV27|NA|once|TRBJ2-7
CAGSSVTGTSRNEQYF
TGTGCCGGCAGTTCCGTAACCGGGACTTCCCGAAACGAGCAGTACTTC
>TRBV9|NA|NA|TRBJ2-7
CASSVGAGKTYEQYF
TGTGCCAGCAGCGTAGGGGCAGGCAAAACCTACGAGCAGTACTTC
>TRBV28|NA|once|TRBJ2-6
CASSLEAGGANVLTF
TGTGCCAGCAGTTTGGAGGCGGGCGGGGCCAACGTCCTGACTTTC
>TRBV15|TRBD1|NA|TRBJ2-7
CATTLSTGTSYEQYF
TGTGCCACCACTTTATCGACAGGGACGAGTTACGAGCAGTACTTC
>TRBV2|NA|NA|TRBJ2-3
CASSERDPSGGGADTQYF
TGTGCCAGCAGTGAAAGGGATCCAAGCGGAGGGGGGGCAGATACGCAGTATTTT
>TRBV19|NA|NA|TRBJ2-3
CASSAQVAADTQYF
TGTGCCAGTAGTGCACAGGTGGCGGCAGATACGCAGTATTTT
>TRBV5-1|TRBD2|NA|TRBJ2-5
CASSLDVAGGPETQYF
TGCGCCAGCAGCTTGGACGTAGCGGGAGGGCCGGAGACCCAGTACTTC
>TRBV28|TRBD2|NA|TRBJ2-5
CASTPGGGKETQYF
TGTGCCAGCACCCCGGGCGGGGGGAAGGAGACCCAGTACTTC
>TRBV30|TRBD1|NA|TRBJ1-3
CAWSQGVRVNTIYF
TGTGCCTGGAGCCAGGGGGTACGAGTAAACACCATATATTTT
>TRBV19|TRBD1|NA|TRBJ2-5
CASSISTGTGQETQYF
TGTGCCAGTAGTATCTCGACCGGGACAGGGCAAGAGACCCAGTACTTC
>TRBV19|TRBD2|once|TRBJ2-7
CASSLAGSSYEQYF
TGTGCCAGTAGTCTAGCGGGGAGCTCCTACGAGCAGTACTTC
>TRBV9|NA|NA|TRBJ2-3
CASSHLGSDTQYF
TGTGCCAGCAGTCACCTAGGCTCCGATACGCAGTATTTT
>TRBV28|NA|few|TRBJ1-6
CASSRTEGSPLHF
TGTGCCAGCAGTCGCACAGAAGGTTCACCCCTCCACTTT
>TRBV6-6|NA|NA|TRBJ2-3
CASSPSRERRFTQYF
TGTGCCAGCAGTCCATCCCGGGAGCGAAGATTTACGCAGTATTTT
>TRBV3-1/TRBV3-2|NA|NA|TRBJ2-1
CASSQVSHNEQFF
TGTGCCAGCAGCCAAGTCTCTCACAATGAGCAGTTCTTC
>TRBV6-5|NA|NA|TRBJ1-4
CASSFQGPMEKLFF
TGTGCCAGCAGTTTCCAGGGGCCTATGGAAAAACTGTTTTTT
>TRBV6-4|NA|NA|TRBJ1-5
CASSEGNAQPQHF
TGTGCCAGCAGTGAGGGCAATGCTCAGCCCCAGCATTTT
>TRBV11-2|NA|NA|TRBJ2-7
CASSLGAGVVYEQYF
TGTGCCAGCAGCTTGGGGGCAGGGGTGGTCTACGAGCAGTACTTC
>TRBV2|NA|NA|TRBJ2-7
CASSTGLSSYEQYF
TGTGCCAGCAGTACCGGACTCTCCTCCTACGAGCAGTACTTC
>TRBV12-3/TRBV12-4|NA|once|TRBJ1-2
CASSLALYGYTF
TGTGCCAGCAGTTTAGCCCTCTATGGCTACACCTTC
>TRBV11-2|NA|NA|TRBJ1-2
CASSLSGWDSSNYGYTF
TGTGCCAGCAGCTTATCAGGGTGGGACTCAAGCAACTATGGCTACACCTTC
>TRBV6-5|TRBD1|NA|TRBJ2-7
CASSPDLGTAYEQYF
TGTGCCAGCAGCCCAGATTTAGGGACAGCCTACGAGCAGTACTTC
>TRBV18|NA|NA|TRBJ2-1
CASSSTGDEQFF
TGTGCCAGCTCATCAACCGGGGATGAGCAGTTCTTC